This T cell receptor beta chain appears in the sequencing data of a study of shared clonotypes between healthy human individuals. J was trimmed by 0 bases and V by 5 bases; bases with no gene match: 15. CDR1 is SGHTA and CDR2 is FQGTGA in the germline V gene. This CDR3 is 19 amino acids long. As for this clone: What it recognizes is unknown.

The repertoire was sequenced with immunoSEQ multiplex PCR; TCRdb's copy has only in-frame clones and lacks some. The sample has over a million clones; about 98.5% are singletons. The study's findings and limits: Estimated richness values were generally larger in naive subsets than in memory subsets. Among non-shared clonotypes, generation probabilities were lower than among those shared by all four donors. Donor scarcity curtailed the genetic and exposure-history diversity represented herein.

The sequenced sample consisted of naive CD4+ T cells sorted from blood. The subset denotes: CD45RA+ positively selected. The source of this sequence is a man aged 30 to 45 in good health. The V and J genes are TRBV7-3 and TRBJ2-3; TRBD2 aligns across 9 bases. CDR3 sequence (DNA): TGTGCCAGCAGCCCGCTAGCGGGAAGTCGTACCCGCAGCACAGATACGCAGTATTTT. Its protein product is CASSPLAGSRTRSTDTQYF.